The 2 T cell receptor beta chains below come from one sample, sequenced in a study of regulatory T cells in long-lasting Graves disease. Time point reported: persistent/refractory GD, antithyroid drugs over 5 years with positive TRAb. Making the TCR library involved RNA that had been extracted from PBMCs. The authors built TCR beta libraries using iRepertoire HTBI primers and Arm-PCR of CDR3 regions. One entry per CDR3 protein, called by TCRdb with MiXCR from the multiplex PCR reads. The data hold approximately 400,000 distinct CDR3 sequences, with about 23% observed a single time. The specimen was peripheral blood mononuclear cells (PBMCs), collected when the disease was refractory, from a patient treated with antithyroid drugs. All receptors derive from a woman between 35 and 50 years old with Graves disease.

This clonotype occurred a few times. This rearrangement joins TRBV5-1 to TRBJ1-2; 9 bases are shared with TRBD1. V trimming: 1 base; J trimming: 2 bases; junction bases outside the gene matches: 6. This CDR3 comprises 16 residues. In germline, CDR1 is SGHRS, CDR2 YFSETQ. The CDR3 nucleotides read TGCGCCAGCAGCTTGTTTACAGGGGGCAGCAACTATGGCTACACCTTC. Its translation: CASSLFTGGSNYGYTF.

Comment on this clonotype: The CDR3 does not end in the conserved phenylalanine or tryptophan, so this is likely a read error. J is TRBJ2-5 and V is TRBV3-1; D unresolved. There are 14 residues in the CDR3. V was cut by 3 bases and J by 5 bases, with 13 bases left in between. From germline, CDR1 is LGHDT and CDR2 YNNKEL (reference sequence). CDR3 protein: CASSHPGLEETQYS. DNA for the CDR3: TGTGCCAGCAGCCACCCGGGTCTTGAGGAGACCCAGTACTCC.